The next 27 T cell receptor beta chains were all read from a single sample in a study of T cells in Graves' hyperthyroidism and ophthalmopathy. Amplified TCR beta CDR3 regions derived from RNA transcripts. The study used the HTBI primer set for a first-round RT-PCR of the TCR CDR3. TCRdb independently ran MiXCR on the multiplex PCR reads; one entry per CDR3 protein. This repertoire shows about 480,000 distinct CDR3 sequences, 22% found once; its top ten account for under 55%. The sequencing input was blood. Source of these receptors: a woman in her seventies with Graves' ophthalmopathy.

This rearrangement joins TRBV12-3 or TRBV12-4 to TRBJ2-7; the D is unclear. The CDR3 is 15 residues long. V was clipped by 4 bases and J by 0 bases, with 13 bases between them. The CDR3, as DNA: TGTGCCAGCAGTTCAAGGGCCCCATACTCCTACGAGCAGTACTTC. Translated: CASSSRAPYSYEQYF.

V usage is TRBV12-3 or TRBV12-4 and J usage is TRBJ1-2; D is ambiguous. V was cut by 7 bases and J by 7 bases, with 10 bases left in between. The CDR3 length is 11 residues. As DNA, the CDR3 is TGTGCCAGCACCCTCGGAGGTGGCTACACCTTC. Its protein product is CASTLGGGYTF.

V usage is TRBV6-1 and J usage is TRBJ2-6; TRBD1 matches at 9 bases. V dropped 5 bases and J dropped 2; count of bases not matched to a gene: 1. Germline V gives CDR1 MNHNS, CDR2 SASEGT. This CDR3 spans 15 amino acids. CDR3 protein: CASSRDRAGANVLTF. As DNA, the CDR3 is TGTGCCAGCAGTAGGGACAGGGCTGGGGCCAACGTCCTGACTTTC.

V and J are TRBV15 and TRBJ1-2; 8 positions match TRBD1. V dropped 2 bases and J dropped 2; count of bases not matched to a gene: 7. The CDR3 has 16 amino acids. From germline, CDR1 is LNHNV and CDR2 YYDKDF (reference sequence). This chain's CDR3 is CATSRKTGAKNYGYTF. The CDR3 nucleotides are TGTGCCACCAGCAGAAAGACAGGGGCTAAAAACTATGGCTACACCTTC.

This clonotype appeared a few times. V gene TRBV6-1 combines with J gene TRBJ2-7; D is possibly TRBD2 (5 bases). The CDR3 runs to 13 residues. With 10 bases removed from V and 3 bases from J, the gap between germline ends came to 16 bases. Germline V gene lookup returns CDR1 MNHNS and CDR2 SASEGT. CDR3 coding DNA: TGTGCCACCTCTCCGGGGAGCAGCTACGAGCAGTACTTC. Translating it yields CATSPGSSYEQYF.

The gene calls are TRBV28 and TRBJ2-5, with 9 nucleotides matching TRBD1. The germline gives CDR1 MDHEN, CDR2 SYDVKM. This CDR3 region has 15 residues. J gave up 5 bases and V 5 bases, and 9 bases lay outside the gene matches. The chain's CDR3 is CASSTQGAVGETQYF. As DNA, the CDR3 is TGTGCCAGCAGTACACAGGGGGCAGTTGGGGAGACCCAGTACTTC.

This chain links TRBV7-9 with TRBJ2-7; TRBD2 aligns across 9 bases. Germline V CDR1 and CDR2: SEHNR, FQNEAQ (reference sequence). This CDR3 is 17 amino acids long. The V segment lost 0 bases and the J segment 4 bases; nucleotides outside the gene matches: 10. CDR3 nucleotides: TGTGCCAGCAGCTTAGCGCGGTCTACTAGCGGGTTTTACGAGCAGTACTTC. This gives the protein CASSLARSTSGFYEQYF.

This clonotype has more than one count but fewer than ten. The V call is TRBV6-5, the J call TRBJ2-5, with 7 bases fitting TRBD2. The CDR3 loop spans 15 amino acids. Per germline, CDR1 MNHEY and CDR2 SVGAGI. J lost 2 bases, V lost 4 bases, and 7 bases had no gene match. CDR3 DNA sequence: TGTGCCAGCAGTTCTGCGCAGGGAGGGCAAGAGACCCAGTACTTC. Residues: CASSSAQGGQETQYF.

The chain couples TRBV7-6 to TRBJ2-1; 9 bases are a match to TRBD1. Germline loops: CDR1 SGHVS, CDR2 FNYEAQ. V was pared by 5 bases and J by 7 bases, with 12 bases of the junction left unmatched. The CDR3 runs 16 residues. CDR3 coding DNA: TGTGCCAGCAGCCCCCCCGGGACAGGGTTGGGGAATGAGCAGTTCTTC. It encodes CASSPPGTGLGNEQFF.

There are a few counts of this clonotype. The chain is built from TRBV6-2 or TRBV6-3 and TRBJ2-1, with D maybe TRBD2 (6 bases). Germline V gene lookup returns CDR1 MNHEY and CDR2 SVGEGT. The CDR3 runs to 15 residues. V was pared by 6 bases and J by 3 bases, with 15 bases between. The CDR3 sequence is CASRARRAYYNEQFF. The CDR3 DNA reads TGTGCCAGCAGAGCGCGGAGGGCCTACTACAATGAGCAGTTCTTC.

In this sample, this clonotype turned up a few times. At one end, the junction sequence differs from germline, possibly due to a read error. The CDR3 DNA is TGTGCTAGCAGCGGACTACTCAGCTCCTACAATGAGCAGTTCTTC. It specifies CASSGLLSSYNEQFF. This sequence joins TRBV7-7 and TRBJ2-1; D possibly corresponds to TRBD2 (6 bases). The germline V gene encodes CDR1 SSHAT and CDR2 FNYEAQ (reference sequence). The CDR3 contains 15 residues. Filled out from reference TRBV7-7 and TRBJ2-1, the complete variable domain reads GAGVSQSPRYKVTKRGQDVTLRCDPISSHATLYWYQQALGQGPEFLTYFNYEAQPDKSGLPSDRFSAERPEGSISTLTIQRTEQRDSAMYRCASSGLLSSYNEQFFGPGTRLTVL.

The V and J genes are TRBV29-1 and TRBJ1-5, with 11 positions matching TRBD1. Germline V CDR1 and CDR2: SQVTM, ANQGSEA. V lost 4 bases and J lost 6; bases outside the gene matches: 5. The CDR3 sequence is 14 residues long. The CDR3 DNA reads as TGCAGCGTTGCTTGGACAGGGGGCGGTCAGCCCCAGCATTTT. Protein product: CSVAWTGGGQPQHF.

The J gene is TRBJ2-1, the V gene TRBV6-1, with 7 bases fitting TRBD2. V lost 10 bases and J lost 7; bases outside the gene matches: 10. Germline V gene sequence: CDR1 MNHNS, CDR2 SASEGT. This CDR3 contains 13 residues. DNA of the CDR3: TGTGCCACCCAGCGGGGCGCAAAGAATGAGCAGTTCTTC. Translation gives CATQRGAKNEQFF.

The DNA for the CDR3 is TGTGCCAGCAGCGTAGTGCTCAACACCGGGGAGCTGTTTTTT. It specifies CASSVVLNTGELFF. V usage is TRBV9 and J usage is TRBJ2-2; D call uncertain. Trimming took off 0 bases at V and 2 bases at J, with 5 bases between the two ends. Germline V gene sequence: CDR1 SGDLS, CDR2 YYNGEE. The CDR3 sequence is 14 residues long.

The CDR3 nucleotides read TGTGCCAGCTCCCGGCCCGCGGGATGGGAGACCCAGTACTTC. Amino acid sequence: CASSRPAGWETQYF. V gene TRBV18 combines with J gene TRBJ2-5; the D gene is possibly TRBD2 (6 bases). Germline V CDR1 and CDR2: KGHSH, LQKENI. The CDR3 is 14 residues long. V lost 6 bases and J 5 bases, leaving 16 bases between the germline ends.

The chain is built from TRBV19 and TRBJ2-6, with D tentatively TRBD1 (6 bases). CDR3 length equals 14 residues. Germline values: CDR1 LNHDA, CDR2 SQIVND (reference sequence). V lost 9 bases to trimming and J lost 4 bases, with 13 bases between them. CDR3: CASHDRKGANVLTF. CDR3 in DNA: TGTGCCAGCCACGACAGGAAGGGGGCCAACGTCCTGACTTTC.

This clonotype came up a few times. CDR3 loop: CASSLLVGSSIRFEQYF. As DNA, the CDR3 is TGTGCCAGCAGCTTATTGGTAGGAAGCTCTATTCGTTTCGAGCAGTACTTC. The J gene is TRBJ2-7, the V gene TRBV7-2; no clear D. The CDR3 extends over 17 amino acids. Germline V gene data show CDR1 as SGHTA and CDR2 as FQGNSA. V was shortened by 2 bases and J by 6 bases, with 23 bases between the two germline ends.

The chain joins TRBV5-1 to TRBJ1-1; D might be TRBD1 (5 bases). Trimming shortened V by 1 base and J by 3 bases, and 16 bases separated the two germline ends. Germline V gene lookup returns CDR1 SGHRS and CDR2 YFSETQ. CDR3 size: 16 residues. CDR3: CASSLFGLQGDTEAFF. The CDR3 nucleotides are TGCGCCAGCAGCTTGTTCGGGCTCCAAGGGGACACTGAAGCTTTCTTT.

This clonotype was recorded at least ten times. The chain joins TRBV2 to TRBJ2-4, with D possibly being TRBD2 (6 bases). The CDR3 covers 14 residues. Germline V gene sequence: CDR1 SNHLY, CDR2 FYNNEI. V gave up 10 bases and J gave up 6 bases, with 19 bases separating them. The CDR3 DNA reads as TGTGCCACCCATCCTCGGGAGTCCCCAAACATTCAGTACTTC. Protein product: CATHPRESPNIQYF.

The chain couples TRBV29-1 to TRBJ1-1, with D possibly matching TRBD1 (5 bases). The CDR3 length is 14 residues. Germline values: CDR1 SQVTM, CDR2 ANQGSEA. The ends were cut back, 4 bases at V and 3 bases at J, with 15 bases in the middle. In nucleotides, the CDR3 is TGCAGCGTTGGGGCAGGGAAGATGGACACTGAAGCTTTCTTT. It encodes CSVGAGKMDTEAFF.

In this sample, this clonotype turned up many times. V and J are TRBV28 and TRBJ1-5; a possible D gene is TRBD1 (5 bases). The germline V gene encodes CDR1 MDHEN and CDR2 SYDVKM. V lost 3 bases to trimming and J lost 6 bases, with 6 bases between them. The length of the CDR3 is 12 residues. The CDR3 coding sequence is TGTGCCAGCAGTTTCGGGGCTCAGCCCCAGCATTTT. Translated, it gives CASSFGAQPQHF. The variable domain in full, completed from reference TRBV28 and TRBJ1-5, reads DVKVTQSSRYLVKRTGEKVFLECVQDMDHENMFWYRQDPGLGLRLIYFSYDVKMKEKGDIPEGYSVSREKKERFSLILESASTNQTSMYLCASSFGAQPQHFGDGTRLSIL.

CDR3 in DNA: TGTGCCACCAGTGATTTCCCCGGATACGAGCAGTACTTC. Residues: CATSDFPGYEQYF. This chain uses TRBV24-1 with TRBJ2-7; no clear D gene. The CDR3 consists of 13 residues. Germline CDR1 is KGHDR and CDR2 is SFDVKD. V was pared by 1 base and J by 4 bases, with 7 bases between.

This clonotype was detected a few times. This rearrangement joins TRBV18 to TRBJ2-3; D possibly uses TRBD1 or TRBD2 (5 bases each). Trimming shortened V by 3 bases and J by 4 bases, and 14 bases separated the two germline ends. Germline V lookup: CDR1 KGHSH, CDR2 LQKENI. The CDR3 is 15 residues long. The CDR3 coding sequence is TGTGCCAGCTCACCCCAGGGAGCCTCCTCAGATACGCAGTATTTT. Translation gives CASSPQGASSDTQYF.

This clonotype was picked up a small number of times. DNA of the CDR3: TGTGCCAGTACTGGTAGGAGGGATCAGGGTGAGCAGTTCTTC. Protein: CASTGRRDQGEQFF. The chain links TRBV19 to TRBJ2-1; tentative D call: TRBD2 (6 bases). Germline CDR1 LNHDA, CDR2 SQIVND (reference sequence). V was trimmed by 7 bases and J by 9 bases, leaving 19 bases between them. The CDR3 sequence is 14 residues long. The variable domain in full, completed from reference TRBV19 and TRBJ2-1, reads DGGITQSPKYLFRKEGQNVTLSCEQNLNHDAMYWYRQDPGQGLRLIYYSQIVNDFQKGDIAEGYSVSREKKESFPLTVTSAQKNPTAFYLCASTGRRDQGEQFFGPGTRLTVL.

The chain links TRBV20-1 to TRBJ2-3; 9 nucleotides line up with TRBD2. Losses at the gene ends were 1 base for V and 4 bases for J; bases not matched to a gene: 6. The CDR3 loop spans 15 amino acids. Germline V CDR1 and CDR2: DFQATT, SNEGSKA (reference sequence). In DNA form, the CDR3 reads TGCAGTGCTAGAGGGGTAGCGGGAGCGTCAGATACGCAGTATTTT. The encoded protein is CSARGVAGASDTQYF.

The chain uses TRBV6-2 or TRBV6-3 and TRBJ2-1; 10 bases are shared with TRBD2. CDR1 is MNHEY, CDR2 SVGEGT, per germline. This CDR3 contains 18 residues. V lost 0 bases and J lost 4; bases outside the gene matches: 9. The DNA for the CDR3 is TGTGCCAGCAGTTACTCGAGAGCGGGAGGGCCCGGTTACAATGAGCAGTTCTTC. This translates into CASSYSRAGGPGYNEQFF.

CDR3 protein: CASSSGPETQYF. The CDR3 DNA sequence: TGTGCCAGCAGCTCCGGGCCGGAGACCCAGTACTTC. The genes are TRBV7-2 and TRBJ2-5; D is unclear. V was trimmed by 4 bases and J by 5 bases, leaving 8 bases between them. The CDR3 totals 12 residues. Germline values: CDR1 SGHTA, CDR2 FQGNSA.